The sequence of this T cell receptor (beta chain) was determined in a study of blood T cell repertoires in COVID-19 (TCRdb year 2020). Looking at the study overall: Samples from collaborators originated in the United States, Italy and Spain and spanned both the acute and convalescent phases of COVID-19. The material from the prospective study consisted of cDNA or gDNA derived from T cells, B-cell-depleted T cells, or PBMCs. Subjects who had been exposed to COVID-19, were actively infected with it, or had recovered from it provided the deeply sampled blood TCRbeta repertoires that made up the dataset. The repertoires were made available in a free public database intended to serve as a resource for research on the immune response to SARS-CoV-2. Samples were obtained from the ongoing ImmuneRACE study (first 160 participants) and from 1,200 or so subjects provided by 6 global collaborators. Sample metadata almost always included a de-identified subject ID, COVID-19 status, age in years and sex. HLA class I and class II types, where available, came from metadata supplied by the sample provider rather than from assay-based typing. Broader findings and caveats from the paper: How much clinical and demographic metadata was included differed by source and by participant, and the metadata was provided uncurated.

TCRbeta CDR3 regions were amplified from genomic DNA by means of the immunoSEQ Assay, a bias-controlled multiplex PCR. As for the authors' bioinformatics: The number of nucleated cells in each sample was estimated from the amplification of reference gene primers within the assay. To quantify the absolute abundance of each unique TCRbeta CDR3 rearrangement, sequence reads were collapsed and filtered. For each sample, productive Simpson clonality was calculated as the square root of Simpson's diversity index over productive rearrangements. The clones in this table, taken by TCRdb from immuneACCESS, are in-frame only. Not every clone is retained; where verified, under half of the shortfall comes from an unresolved V gene, and the cause of the rest is unknown. The DNA was the basis for D and trimming; V, J and clone size are from that table. In all, the sample holds fewer than 140,000 clones, and approximately 80% of those were seen once. 13% to 15% of the sample comes from the top ten.

Points on this clone: Its antigen target is currently unknown. There are no base qualities to consult, and no much larger clone falls within one base.

Collaborating institutions collected whole blood in K2EDTA tubes following their own protocols. Collaborator samples were shipped for TCRbeta analysis as frozen whole blood, isolated PBMCs, or DNA extracted from either sample type. The TCR comes from a woman aged 55-75 years with acute or convalescent COVID-19. The sequencing sample was made of peripheral blood.

The CDR3 reads CASSAGQGSYNEQFF. In nucleotides, the sequence is TGTGCCAGCAGTGCGGGACAGGGGAGTTACAATGAGCAGTTCTTC. Rearrangement joined TRBV27 to TRBJ2-1; 10 central bases correspond to TRBD1. The germline V gene (reference sequence) provides CDR1 MNHEY and CDR2 SMNVEV. Trimming accounts for 5 bases at V and 4 bases at J, while the number of junction bases matched to no gene is 5. Reading from cysteine to phenylalanine, the CDR3 counts 15 amino acids. The DNA shown is the 45-base CDR3, in frame from base 1.